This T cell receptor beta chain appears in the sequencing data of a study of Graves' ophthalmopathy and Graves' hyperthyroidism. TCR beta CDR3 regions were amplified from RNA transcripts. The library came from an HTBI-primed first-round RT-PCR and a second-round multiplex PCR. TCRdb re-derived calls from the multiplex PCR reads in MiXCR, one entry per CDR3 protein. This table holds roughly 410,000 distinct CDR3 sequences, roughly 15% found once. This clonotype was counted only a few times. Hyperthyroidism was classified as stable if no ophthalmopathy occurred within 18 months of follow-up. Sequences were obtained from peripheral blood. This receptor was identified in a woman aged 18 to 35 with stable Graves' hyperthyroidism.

DNA of the CDR3: TGTGCCAGCAGCTTAGCGGGGGACGCCTGGAACACTGAAGCTTTCTTT. Amino acid sequence: CASSLAGDAWNTEAFF. The chain recombines TRBV11-1 with TRBJ1-1; weak D call: TRBD1 (5 bases). Trimming took off 0 bases at V and 1 base at J, with 12 bases between the two ends. CDR1 SGHAT and CDR2 FQDESV come from the germline V gene (reference sequence). The CDR3 totals 16 residues.